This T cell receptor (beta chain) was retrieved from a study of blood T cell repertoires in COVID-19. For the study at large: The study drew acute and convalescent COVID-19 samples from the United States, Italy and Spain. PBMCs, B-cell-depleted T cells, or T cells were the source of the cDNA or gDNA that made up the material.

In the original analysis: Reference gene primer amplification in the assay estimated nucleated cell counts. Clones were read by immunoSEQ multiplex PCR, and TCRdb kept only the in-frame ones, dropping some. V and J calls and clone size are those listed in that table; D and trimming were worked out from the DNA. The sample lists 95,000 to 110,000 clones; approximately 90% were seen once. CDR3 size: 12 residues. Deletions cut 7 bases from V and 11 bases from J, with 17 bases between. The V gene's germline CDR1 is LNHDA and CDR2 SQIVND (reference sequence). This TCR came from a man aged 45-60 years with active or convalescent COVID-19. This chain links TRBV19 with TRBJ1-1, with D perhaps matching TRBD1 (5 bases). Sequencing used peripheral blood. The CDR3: CASTDGLRGAFF. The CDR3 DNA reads TGTGCCAGTACCGACGGCCTCCGGGGGGCTTTCTTT.